This T cell receptor beta chain came from a study of cytotoxic CD8 clonotypes in ibrutinib-treated CLL. General study points: Baseline levels of clonality went above those of age-matched healthy donors and moved with circulating CD8+ T-cell counts.

The length of the CDR3 is 17 residues. V was trimmed by 4 bases and J by 3 bases, leaving 19 bases between them. In germline, CDR1 is MGHDK, CDR2 SYGVNS. TCRdb's table, derived via immunoSEQ multiplex PCR, lists solely in-frame clones and lacks some. Of roughly 200,000 clones detected, approximately 75% appear once; the ten largest clones hold 9.5% to 12%. Turning to this clone: Its matching antigen is unknown.

This specimen consisted of PBMCs, obtained after 12 months of ibrutinib treatment. The clonotype originates from a human donor with chronic lymphocytic leukemia. The rearrangement uses TRBV25-1 and TRBJ2-1, with D perhaps TRBD1 (7 bases). CDR3 sequence reads: CASSGQGGPYLYNEQFF. Written as DNA, the CDR3 is TGTGCCAGCAGTGGACAGGGAGGCCCTTACCTCTACAATGAGCAGTTCTTC.